The clone carrying this T cell receptor beta chain was detected ten times or more. The antigen remains unidentified. The germline V and J ends were trimmed by 6 bases and 5 bases, with 13 bases remaining between them. The germline gives CDR1 ENHRY, CDR2 SYGVKD. There are 13 residues in the CDR3. Unique molecular identifiers were incorporated into the prepared TCRbeta library. MiXCR, run by TCRdb on the PCR reads, gives a single entry per CDR3 protein. In the table there are under 300,000 distinct CDR3 sequences, 9.5% to 13% of which are singletons. These data come from a study of T-cell reconstitution after alpha-beta-depleted transplantation in children. Overall study findings and caveats: As was reported, about two months after transplant, alpha-beta T cells came from several hundred expanded graft clones. From surviving recipient T cells and thymic progenitors came the high day-60 TCRbeta diversity observed in some patients. Diversity and T-cell counts at one year after transplant derived mostly from new T cells.

Sequences were derived from peripheral blood, sampled 180 days after TCRalphabeta/CD19-depleted stem cell transplant. V gene TRBV10-3 combines with J gene TRBJ2-5, with D perhaps TRBD1 (6 bases). The clonotype originates from a male patient aged 2 to 10 who had a stem cell transplant for chronic granulomatous disease, so the T cells may come from the graft donor. The CDR3, as DNA: TGTGCCATCAGACACGATCAGGGGGAGACCCAGTACTTC. Translating gives CAIRHDQGETQYF.